This TCR beta chain is from a study of cytomegalovirus exposure and HLA in healthy donors. Study-wide results and caveats: 87-base-pair reads could not separate some V segments, including TRBV6-2 and TRBV6-3.

60 Vbeta and 13 Jbeta primers were used in PCR. This table comes from immunoSEQ multiplex PCR, and its TCRdb copy is limited to in-frame clones, with some not included. The sample carries about 190,000 clones, approximately 78% recorded once. The CDR3 is 17 residues long. With regard to this clone: What it binds is unknown.

The clonotype originates from a woman younger than 30 in good health and CMV-seronegative. Sequenced: PBMCs. This chain links TRBV21-1 with TRBJ2-5; the table's D call, TRBD1, has no DNA check behind it. TRBV21-1 is a pseudogene segment. The chain's CDR3 is CASSKSQLLDSQETQYF. The CDR3 DNA sequence: TGTGCCAGCAGCAAATCACAGCTCCTGGACAGCCAAGAGACCCAGTACTTC.